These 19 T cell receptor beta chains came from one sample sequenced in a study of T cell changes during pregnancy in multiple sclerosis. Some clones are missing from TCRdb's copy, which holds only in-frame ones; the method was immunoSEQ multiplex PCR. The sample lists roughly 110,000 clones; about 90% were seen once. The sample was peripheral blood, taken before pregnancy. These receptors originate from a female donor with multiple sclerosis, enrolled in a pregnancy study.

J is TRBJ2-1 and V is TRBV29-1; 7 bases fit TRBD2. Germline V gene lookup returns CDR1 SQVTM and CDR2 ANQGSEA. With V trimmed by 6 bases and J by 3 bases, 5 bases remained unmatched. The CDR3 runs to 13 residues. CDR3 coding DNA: TGCAGCGTGCGGGAGAGGAGCTACAATGAGCAGTTCTTC. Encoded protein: CSVRERSYNEQFF.

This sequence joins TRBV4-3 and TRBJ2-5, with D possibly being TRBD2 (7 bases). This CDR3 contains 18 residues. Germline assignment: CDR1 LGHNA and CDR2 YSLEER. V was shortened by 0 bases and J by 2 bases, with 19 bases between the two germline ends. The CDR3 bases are TGCGCCAGCAGCCAAGAAGTTTTTGGGGAGGGGGGGCAAGAGACCCAGTACTTC. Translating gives CASSQEVFGEGGQETQYF.

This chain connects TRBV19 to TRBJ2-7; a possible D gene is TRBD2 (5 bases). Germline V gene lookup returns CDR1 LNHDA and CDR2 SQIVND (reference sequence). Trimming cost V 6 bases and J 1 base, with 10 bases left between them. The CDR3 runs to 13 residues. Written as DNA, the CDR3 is TGTGCCAGTAGCCTGACTAAATCCTACGAGCAGTACTTC. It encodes CASSLTKSYEQYF. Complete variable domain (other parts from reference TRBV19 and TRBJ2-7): DGGITQSPKYLFRKEGQNVTLSCEQNLNHDAMYWYRQDPGQGLRLIYYSQIVNDFQKGDIAEGYSVSREKKESFPLTVTSAQKNPTAFYLCASSLTKSYEQYFGPGTRLTVT.

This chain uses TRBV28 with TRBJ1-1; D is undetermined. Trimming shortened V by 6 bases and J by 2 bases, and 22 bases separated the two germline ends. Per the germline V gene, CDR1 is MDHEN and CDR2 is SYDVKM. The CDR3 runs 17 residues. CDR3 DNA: TGTGCCAGCAGCTCTTTATCACGGGGAAAGGAAAACACTGAAGCTTTCTTT. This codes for CASSSLSRGKENTEAFF.

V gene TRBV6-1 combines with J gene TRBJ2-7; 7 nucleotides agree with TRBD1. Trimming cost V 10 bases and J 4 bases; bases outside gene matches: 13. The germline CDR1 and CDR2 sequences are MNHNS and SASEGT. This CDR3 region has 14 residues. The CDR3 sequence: CATRGQVDGYEQYF. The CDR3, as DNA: TGTGCCACTAGAGGACAGGTGGATGGTTACGAGCAGTACTTC.

As DNA, the CDR3 is TGTGCTAGTGAGAGTACTGGGGCCAACGTCCTGACTTTC. The encoded protein is CASESTGANVLTF. This chain joins TRBV12-5 and TRBJ2-6; D gene unclear. The V end lost 7 bases, the J end lost 2 bases, and 6 bases lay between the germline ends. Germline V CDR1 and CDR2: LGHNT, FRNRAP. The CDR3 is made up of 13 amino acids.

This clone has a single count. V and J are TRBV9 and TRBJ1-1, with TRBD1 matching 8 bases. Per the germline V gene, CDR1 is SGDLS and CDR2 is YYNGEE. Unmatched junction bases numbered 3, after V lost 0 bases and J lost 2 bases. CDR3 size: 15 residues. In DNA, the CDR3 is TGTGCCAGCAGCGTAGGGGGGACAGGAAACACTGAAGCTTTCTTT. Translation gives CASSVGGTGNTEAFF.

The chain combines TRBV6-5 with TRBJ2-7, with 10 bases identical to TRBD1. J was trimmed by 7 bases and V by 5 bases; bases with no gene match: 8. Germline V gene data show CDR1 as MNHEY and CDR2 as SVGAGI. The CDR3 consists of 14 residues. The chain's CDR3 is CASSPGQGLREQYF. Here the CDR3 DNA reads TGTGCCAGCAGTCCGGGACAGGGGCTTAGAGAGCAGTACTTC.

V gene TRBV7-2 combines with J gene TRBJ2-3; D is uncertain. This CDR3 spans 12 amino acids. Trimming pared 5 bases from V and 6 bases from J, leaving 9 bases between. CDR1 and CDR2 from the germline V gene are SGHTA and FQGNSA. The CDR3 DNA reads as TGTGCCAGCAGCCCGCCAGTGGATACGCAGTATTTT. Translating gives CASSPPVDTQYF. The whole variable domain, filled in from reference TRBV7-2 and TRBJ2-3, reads GAGVSQSPSNKVTEKGKDVELRCDPISGHTALYWYRQSLGQGLEFLIYFQGNSAPDKSGLPSDRFSAERTGGSVSTLTIQRTQQEDSAVYLCASSPPVDTQYFGPGTRLTVL.

Here the CDR3 DNA reads TGTGCCAGCAGTCCAAGCGGACAAGAGACCCAGTACTTC. Protein product: CASSPSGQETQYF. The rearrangement links TRBV7-3 to TRBJ2-5; TRBD2 might be the D (5 bases). The V gene lost 6 bases and the J gene lost 2 bases, with 10 bases spanning the gap. Germline V gene lookup returns CDR1 SGHTA and CDR2 FQGTGA. CDR3 length: 13 residues.

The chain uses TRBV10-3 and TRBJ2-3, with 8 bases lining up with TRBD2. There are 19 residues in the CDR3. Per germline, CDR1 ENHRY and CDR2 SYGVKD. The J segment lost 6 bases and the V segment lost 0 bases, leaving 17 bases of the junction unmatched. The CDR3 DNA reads TGTGCCATCAGTGAGTCGGTCCGGGAGGGTCCGAAGTACGCCGATACGCAGTATTTT. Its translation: CAISESVREGPKYADTQYF.

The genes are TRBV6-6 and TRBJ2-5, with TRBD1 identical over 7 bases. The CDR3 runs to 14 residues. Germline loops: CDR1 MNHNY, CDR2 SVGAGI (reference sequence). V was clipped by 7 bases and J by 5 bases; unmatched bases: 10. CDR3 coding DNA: TGTGCCAGCACCCTTACAGGGGTGGGGGAGACCCAGTACTTC. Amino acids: CASTLTGVGETQYF.

The CDR3 coding sequence is TGTGCCAGCAGCGGAGACAGATTGCACAATGAGCAGTTCTTC. Its translation is CASSGDRLHNEQFF. The chain recombines TRBV7-9 with TRBJ2-1; possible D gene TRBD1, 5 bases. The CDR3 extends over 14 amino acids. Germline V CDR1 and CDR2: SEHNR, FQNEAQ (reference sequence). V was clipped by 5 bases and J by 5 bases, with 13 bases between them.

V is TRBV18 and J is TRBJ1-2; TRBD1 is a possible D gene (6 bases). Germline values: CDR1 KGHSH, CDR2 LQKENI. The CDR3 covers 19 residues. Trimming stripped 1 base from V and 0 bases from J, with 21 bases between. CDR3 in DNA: TGTGCCAGCTCACCACTGCGTCAGGGGACCTTAGCAGCTAACTATGGCTACACCTTC. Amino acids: CASSPLRQGTLAANYGYTF.

The DNA of the CDR3 is TGTGCCAGCAGTTTAGCGGTACGTGGCAGGGATGGAAAGCCCCAGCATTTT. Translated: CASSLAVRGRDGKPQHF. V is TRBV28 and J is TRBJ1-5; TRBD1 is a possible D gene (5 bases). The CDR3 spans 17 residues. The germline V and J ends were trimmed by 2 bases and 8 bases, with 22 bases remaining between them. Germline CDR1 and CDR2: MDHEN and SYDVKM.

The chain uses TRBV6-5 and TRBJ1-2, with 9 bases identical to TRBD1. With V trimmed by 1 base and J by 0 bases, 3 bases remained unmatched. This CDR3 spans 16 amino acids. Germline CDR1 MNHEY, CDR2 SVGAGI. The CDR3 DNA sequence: TGTGCCAGCAGTTACTGGGACAGGGCGACTAACTATGGCTACACCTTC. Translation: CASSYWDRATNYGYTF.

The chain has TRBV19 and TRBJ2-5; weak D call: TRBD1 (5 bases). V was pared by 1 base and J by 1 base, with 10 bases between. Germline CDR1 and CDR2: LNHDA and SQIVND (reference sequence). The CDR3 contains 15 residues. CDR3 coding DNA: TGTGCCAGTAGTATAGGGCCAGGGCCCCAAGAGACCCAGTACTTC. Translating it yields CASSIGPGPQETQYF.

CDR3 sequence reads: CASSSEKVQANTEAFF. The CDR3 nucleotides read TGTGCCAGCAGCTCCGAAAAGGTACAGGCAAACACTGAAGCTTTCTTT. J is TRBJ1-1 and V is TRBV11-3, with D perhaps matching TRBD1 (5 bases). The ends were cut back, 4 bases at V and 2 bases at J, with 17 bases in the middle. CDR1 is SGHNT and CDR2 is YENEEA in the germline V gene. This CDR3 region has 16 residues.

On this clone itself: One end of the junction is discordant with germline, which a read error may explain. In DNA form, the CDR3 reads TGTGCCAGCAGTGAAAAGGGCGCGGGTCTTTTC. It encodes CASSEKGAGLF. The V gene is TRBV6-1, the J gene TRBJ1-2; the D is unclear. The V gene's germline CDR1 is MNHNS and CDR2 SASEGT. The CDR3 is 11 amino acids.